The present T cell receptor beta chain was sequenced within a study of T cells after somatic rescue of genetic block. Profiling relied on immunoSEQ multiplex PCR, and the TCRdb table lists in-frame clones only, not all of them. The table includes 45,000 to 70,000 clones, about 96% detected once. The TCR comes from a child under two years old. Sequencing was done on a sample of peripheral blood mononuclear cells (PBMCs).

In DNA, the CDR3 is TGTGCCAGTAGTAGACACTCCTACAATGAGCAGTTCTTC. It specifies CASSRHSYNEQFF. The chain joins TRBV19 to TRBJ2-1, with D uncertain. Germline V CDR1 and CDR2: LNHDA, SQIVND (reference sequence). Trimming stripped 4 bases from V and 0 bases from J, with 4 bases between. The CDR3 has 13 amino acids.